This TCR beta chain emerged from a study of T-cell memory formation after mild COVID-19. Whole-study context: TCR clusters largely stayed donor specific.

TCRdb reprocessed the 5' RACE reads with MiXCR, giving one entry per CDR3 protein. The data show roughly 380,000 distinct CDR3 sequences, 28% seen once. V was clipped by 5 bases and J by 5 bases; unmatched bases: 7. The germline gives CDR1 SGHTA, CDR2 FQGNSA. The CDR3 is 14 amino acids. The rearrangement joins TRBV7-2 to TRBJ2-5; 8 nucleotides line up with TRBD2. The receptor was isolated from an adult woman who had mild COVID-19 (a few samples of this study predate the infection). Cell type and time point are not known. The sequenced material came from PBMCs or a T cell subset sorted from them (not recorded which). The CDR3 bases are TGTGCCAGCAGCACCGGGAGGGGGTCGGAGACCCAGTACTTC. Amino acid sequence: CASSTGRGSETQYF.